This paragraph covers one TCR beta chain sequence. Its matching antigen is unknown. The CDR3 has 15 residues. Trimming stripped 7 bases from V and 0 bases from J, with 15 bases between. The germline V gene has CDR1 MDHEN and CDR2 SYDVKM. This sample stems from a study of shared clonotypes between healthy human individuals. Using immunoSEQ multiplex PCR, the repertoire was profiled, and TCRdb retains in-frame clones only, with some absent. The table shows more than 2 million clones, with roughly 94% occurring only once. Adult Caucasians living in Nashville, Tennessee made up all of the donors. CD4+ cells yielded CD45RA+ naive and CD45RA-negative memory subsets. Study findings and constraints: Memory subsets had estimated richness that was generally smaller than that of naive subsets.

The V gene is TRBV28, the J gene TRBJ1-1; possible D gene TRBD1, 5 bases. The source of this sequence is a young man in good health. Sequencing used naive CD4+ T cells sorted from blood. Subset meaning: CD45RA+ positively selected. The DNA for the CDR3 is TGTGCCAGCACCAGACAGAATTTCATGAACACTGAAGCTTTCTTT. Encoded protein: CASTRQNFMNTEAFF.